A single sample is the source of the 4 T cell receptor beta chains below, sequenced in a study of blood T cell dynamics during melanoma immunotherapy. Only in-frame clones appear in the TCRdb table, and some are missing; sequencing was by immunoSEQ multiplex PCR. The sample consists of roughly 9,900 clones, around 87% of them appearing once. Time point here: week 3, after first cycle of checkpoint inhibitor. The specimen comprised blood, sampled from a patient treated with checkpoint blockade. These receptors all come from a human donor with melanoma.

V is TRBV6-1 and J is TRBJ2-7; TRBD2 might be the D (5 bases). This CDR3 spans 14 amino acids. Per the germline V gene, CDR1 is MNHNS and CDR2 is SASEGT. With 5 bases removed from V and 3 bases from J, the gap between germline ends came to 14 bases. The CDR3 protein is CASSPRRESYEQYV. CDR3 DNA: TGTGCCAGCAGTCCCCGAAGGGAGAGCTACGAGCAGTACGTC.

This clone was detected a few times. This chain uses TRBV19 with TRBJ2-6, with 7 bases matching TRBD1. V lost 9 bases to trimming and J lost 3 bases; unmatched junction nucleotides: 14. The CDR3 runs to 17 residues. CDR1 and CDR2 from the germline V gene are LNHDA and SQIVND (reference sequence). CDR3 loop: CASSRDSYMGGANVLTF. CDR3 bases: TGTGCCAGCAGCCGGGACAGCTATATGGGTGGGGCCAACGTCCTGACTTTC.

V usage is TRBV7-8 and J usage is TRBJ1-2, with a weak D call TRBD1 (6 bases). Trimming took off 1 base at V and 7 bases at J, with 19 bases between the two ends. The CDR3 has 16 residues. Germline CDR1 reads SGHVS; CDR2 reads FQNEAQ. This CDR3 reads CASSLGPQDSPGGYTF. The CDR3, as DNA: TGTGCCAGCAGCTTAGGCCCTCAGGACAGTCCTGGTGGCTACACCTTC.

The count of this clone is one. The chain combines TRBV2 with TRBJ1-1, with 8 nucleotides matching TRBD1. CDR1 and CDR2 (germline): SNHLY, FYNNEI. CDR3 length: 16 residues. The V gene end was trimmed by 6 bases and the J gene end by 0 bases; junction bases not matched to a gene: 9. The CDR3 nucleotides read TGTGCCAGCAGGACAGACCGGGACAGGTTGAACACTGAAGCTTTCTTT. Amino acids: CASRTDRDRLNTEAFF. Together with reference TRBV2 and TRBJ1-1, the CDR3 gives the full variable domain: EPEVTQTPSHQVTQMGQEVILRCVPISNHLYFYWYRQILGQKVEFLVSFYNNEISEKSEIFDDQFSVERPDGSNFTLKIRSTKLEDSAMYFCASRTDRDRLNTEAFFGQGTRLTVV.